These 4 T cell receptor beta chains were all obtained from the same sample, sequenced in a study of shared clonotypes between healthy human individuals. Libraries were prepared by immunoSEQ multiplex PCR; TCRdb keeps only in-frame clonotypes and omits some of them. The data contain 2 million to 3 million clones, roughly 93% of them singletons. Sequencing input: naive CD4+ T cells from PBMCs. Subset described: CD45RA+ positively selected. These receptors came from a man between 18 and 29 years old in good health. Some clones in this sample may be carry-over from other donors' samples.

CDR3 sequence: CASSSLRRDRGTDTQYF. DNA of the CDR3: TGTGCCAGCAGCTCCTTACGCCGGGACAGGGGCACAGATACGCAGTATTTT. The chain joins TRBV7-7 to TRBJ2-3; 9 bases align to TRBD1. The CDR3 loop spans 17 amino acids. V shed 4 bases and J 1 base; nucleotides not matched to a gene: 9. Germline values: CDR1 SSHAT, CDR2 FNYEAQ (reference sequence).

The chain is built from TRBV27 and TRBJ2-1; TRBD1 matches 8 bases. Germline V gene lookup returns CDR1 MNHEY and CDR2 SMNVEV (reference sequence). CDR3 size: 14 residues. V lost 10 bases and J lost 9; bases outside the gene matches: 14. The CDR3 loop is CATSLGQGLLEQFF. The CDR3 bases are TGTGCCACCTCACTCGGACAGGGCTTACTTGAGCAGTTCTTC.

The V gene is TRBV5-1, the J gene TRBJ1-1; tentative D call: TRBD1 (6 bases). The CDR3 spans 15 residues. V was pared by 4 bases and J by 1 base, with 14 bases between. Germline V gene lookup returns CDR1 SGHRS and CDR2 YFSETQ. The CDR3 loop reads CASSTGGQTNTEAFF. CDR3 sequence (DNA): TGCGCCAGCAGCACGGGCGGACAGACGAACACTGAAGCTTTCTTT.

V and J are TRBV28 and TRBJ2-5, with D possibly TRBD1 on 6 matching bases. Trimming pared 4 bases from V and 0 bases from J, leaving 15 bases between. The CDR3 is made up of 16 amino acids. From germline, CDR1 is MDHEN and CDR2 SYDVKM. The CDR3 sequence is CASSSPDRQYQETQYF. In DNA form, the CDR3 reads TGTGCCAGCAGTTCGCCAGACAGGCAGTACCAAGAGACCCAGTACTTC.